This T cell receptor beta chain was observed in a study of graft-versus-host responses after intestinal transplantation. For the study at large: The transplants performed in recipients were multivisceral, liver-intestinal, or isolated intestinal. Anti-thymocyte globulin induction, then tacrolimus and steroids for around 3 years, went to all recipients.

Only in-frame clones appear in the TCRdb table, and some are missing; sequencing was by immunoSEQ multiplex PCR. Of roughly 100,000 clones in the sample, 93% were seen once. Study-level points and caveats: Early post-transplant HvG declines tracked with peak circulating GvH clone levels. Recipient marrow harbored GvH clones, some of which surfaced first in ileum or blood.

This clone showed up just a few times. Its antigen remains unidentified. Sequenced here: unstimulated CD8+ T cells sorted from spleen or lymph node cells, sampled before intestinal transplant. This clonotype was obtained from a human donor who received an intestinal transplant.

The CDR3 region is CASSIFRSSYNEQFF. The CDR3 DNA follows: TGTGCCAGTAGTATTTTTCGGAGCTCCTACAATGAGCAGTTCTTC. The chain is built from TRBV19 and TRBJ2-1, with unresolved D. V dropped 3 bases and J dropped 0 bases, with 9 bases sitting between them. This CDR3 has 15 amino acids. Germline V gives CDR1 LNHDA, CDR2 SQIVND (reference sequence). Full variable domain (rest looked up from reference TRBV19 and TRBJ2-1): DGGITQSPKYLFRKEGQNVTLSCEQNLNHDAMYWYRQDPGQGLRLIYYSQIVNDFQKGDIAEGYSVSREKKESFPLTVTSAQKNPTAFYLCASSIFRSSYNEQFFGPGTRLTVL.